The entry below describes one T cell receptor (beta chain). Method: immunoSEQ multiplex PCR; TCRdb's copy keeps in-frame clones and lacks some. The profile shows under 130,000 clones, about 91% of them singletons. Trimming removed 3 bases from V and 7 bases from J, with 12 bases in between. The CDR3 is made up of 13 amino acids. The germline V gene encodes CDR1 MDHEN and CDR2 SYDVKM. These data come from a study of blood T cell repertoires in COVID-19. The sample consisted of peripheral blood. The receptor was isolated from a human donor in a cohort sampled during active COVID-19. This sequence joins TRBV28 and TRBJ2-5, with D hard to call. CDR3 amino acids: CASSLRPSGTQYF. CDR3 nucleotide sequence: TGTGCCAGCAGTTTGAGACCCTCGGGGACCCAGTACTTC.